Sequencing of this T cell receptor (beta chain) was carried out in a study of shared clonotypes between healthy human individuals. The method was immunoSEQ multiplex PCR; TCRdb's version includes in-frame clones alone and lacks a portion of them. The sample holds roughly 2.4 million clones, approximately 96% seen once. This CDR3 is built from 15 residues. The germline CDR1 and CDR2 sequences are SGHAT and FQNNGV. V lost 5 bases, J lost 0 bases, and 11 bases lay in between. Donors, without exception, were Caucasian adults residing in Nashville, Tennessee. The chain is built from TRBV11-2 and TRBJ1-3; D unclear. Sequenced sample: naive CD4+ T cells sorted from blood. Indicated subset: CD45RA+ positively selected. The TCR was taken from a man between 18 and 29 years old in good health. The CDR3 coding sequence is TGTGCCAGCAGCCCATCAGTGGCCTCTGGAAACACCATATATTTT. Amino acid sequence: CASSPSVASGNTIYF.